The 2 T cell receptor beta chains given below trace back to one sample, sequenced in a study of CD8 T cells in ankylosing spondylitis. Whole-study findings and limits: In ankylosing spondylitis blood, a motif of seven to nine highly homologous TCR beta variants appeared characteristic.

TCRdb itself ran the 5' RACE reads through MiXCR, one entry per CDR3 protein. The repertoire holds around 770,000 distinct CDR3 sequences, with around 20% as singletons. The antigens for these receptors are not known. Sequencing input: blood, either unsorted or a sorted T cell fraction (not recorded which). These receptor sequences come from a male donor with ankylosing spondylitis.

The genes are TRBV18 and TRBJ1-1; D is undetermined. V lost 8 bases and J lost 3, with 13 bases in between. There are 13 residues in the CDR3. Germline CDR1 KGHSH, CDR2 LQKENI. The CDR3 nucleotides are TGTGCCAGCACAACCCGGGTGGACACTGAAGCTTTCTTT. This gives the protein CASTTRVDTEAFF.

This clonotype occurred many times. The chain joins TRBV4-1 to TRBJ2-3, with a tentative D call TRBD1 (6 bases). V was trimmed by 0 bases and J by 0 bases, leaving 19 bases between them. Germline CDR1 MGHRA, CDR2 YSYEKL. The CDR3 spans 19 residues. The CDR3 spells CASSQDGGRGPLSTDTQYF. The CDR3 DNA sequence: TGCGCCAGCAGCCAAGATGGGGGCAGGGGACCCCTAAGCACAGATACGCAGTATTTT.